A selection of T cell receptor beta chains follows, all from one sample in a study of monozygotic twins with inflammatory bowel disease. TCRdb re-called the 5' RACE reads and shows each CDR3 protein once, DNA omitted. In total, the table holds about 450,000 distinct CDR3 sequences. Sequencing used blood. Receptor source: a human donor with ulcerative colitis or Crohn's disease, or a healthy co-twin of an affected twin (not recorded which). Both conserved end residues are part of each CDR3. Fields, in order: V gene, J gene, CDR3 protein.

V: TRBV28
J: TRBJ2-7
CDR3: CASHSAGQGKREQHF

V: TRBV7-3
J: TRBJ2-5
CDR3: CASSQSSLETQYF

V: TRBV27
J: TRBJ2-7
CDR3: CASSLRDRAYEQYF

V: TRBV5-6
J: TRBJ2-2
CDR3: CASTIDTYTGELFF

V: TRBV7-9
J: TRBJ2-2
CDR3: CASSLAGGSTGELFF

V: TRBV30
J: TRBJ1-6
CDR3: CAWSQDSPLHF

V: TRBV5-1
J: TRBJ1-1
CDR3: CASRGEGRTEAFF

V: TRBV28
J: TRBJ1-5
CDR3: CASSSGASNQPQHF

V: TRBV20-1
J: TRBJ1-1
CDR3: CSAGETGANTEAFF

V: TRBV20-1
J: TRBJ2-7
CDR3: CSAREGTSYEQYF

V: TRBV5-1
J: TRBJ2-1
CDR3: CASSLDVTVHEQFF

V: TRBV29-1
J: TRBJ2-1
CDR3: CSVTRESSYNEQFF

V: TRBV2
J: TRBJ2-2
CDR3: CASIWDQVTGELFF

V: TRBV15
J: TRBJ2-3
CDR3: CATSSKTSGSPDTQYF

V: TRBV6-2/TRBV6-3
J: TRBJ2-7
CDR3: CASSYGTSGRPFDGEQYF

V: TRBV6-1
J: TRBJ2-3
CDR3: CAVWGRGATDTQYF

V: TRBV10-3
J: TRBJ1-2
CDR3: CAIRDSTGNGYTF

V: TRBV18
J: TRBJ2-5
CDR3: CASSPGANQETQYF

V: TRBV30
J: TRBJ1-2
CDR3: CAWSFQRTPLYGYTF

V: TRBV7-8
J: TRBJ1-5
CDR3: CASSLSGGSSNQPQHF

V: TRBV10-3
J: TRBJ1-6
CDR3: CAIKGQDSYNSPLHF

V: TRBV27
J: TRBJ1-5
CDR3: CASSFRSNQPQHF

V: TRBV19
J: TRBJ1-5
CDR3: CASSPRGDGNQPQHF

V: TRBV5-1
J: TRBJ1-2
CDR3: CASSSHGQGMGGYTF